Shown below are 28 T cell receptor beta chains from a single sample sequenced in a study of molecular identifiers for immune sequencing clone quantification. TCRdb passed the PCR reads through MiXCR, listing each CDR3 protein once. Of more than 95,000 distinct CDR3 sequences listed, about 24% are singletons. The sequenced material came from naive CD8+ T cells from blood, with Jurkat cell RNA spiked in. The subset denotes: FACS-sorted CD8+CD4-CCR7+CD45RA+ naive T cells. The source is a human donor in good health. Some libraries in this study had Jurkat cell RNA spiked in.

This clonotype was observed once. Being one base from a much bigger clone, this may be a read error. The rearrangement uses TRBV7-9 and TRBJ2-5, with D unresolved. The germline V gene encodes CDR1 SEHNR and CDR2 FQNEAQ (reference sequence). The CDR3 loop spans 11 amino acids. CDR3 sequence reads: CARSTEETQYF. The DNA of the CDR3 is TGTGCCCGCAGCACCGAGGAGACCCAGTACTTC.

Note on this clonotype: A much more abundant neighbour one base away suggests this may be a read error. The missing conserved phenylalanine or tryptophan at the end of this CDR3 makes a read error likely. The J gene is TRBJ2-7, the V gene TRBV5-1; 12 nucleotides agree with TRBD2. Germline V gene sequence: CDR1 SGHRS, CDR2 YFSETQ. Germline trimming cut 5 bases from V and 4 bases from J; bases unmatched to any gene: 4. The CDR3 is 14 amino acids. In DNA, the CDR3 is TGCGCCAGCAGTTCTAGCGGGAGGGATTACGAGCAGTACCTC. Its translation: CASSSSGRDYEQYL.

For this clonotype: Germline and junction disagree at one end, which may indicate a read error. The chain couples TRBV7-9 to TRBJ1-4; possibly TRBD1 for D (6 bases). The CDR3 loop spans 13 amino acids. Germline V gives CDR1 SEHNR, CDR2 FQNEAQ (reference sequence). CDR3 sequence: CTSSRTDTEKLFF. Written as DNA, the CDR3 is TGTACCAGCAGCCGGACAGACACCGAAAAACTGTTTTTT.

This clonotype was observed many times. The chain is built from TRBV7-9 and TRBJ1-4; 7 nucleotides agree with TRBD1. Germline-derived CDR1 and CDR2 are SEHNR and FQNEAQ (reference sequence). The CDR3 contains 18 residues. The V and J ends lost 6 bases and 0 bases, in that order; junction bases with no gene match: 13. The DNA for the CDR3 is TGTGCCAGCAGTAGGCGGGACAGCGATGAGACAACTAATGAAAAACTGTTTTTT. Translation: CASSRRDSDETTNEKLFF.

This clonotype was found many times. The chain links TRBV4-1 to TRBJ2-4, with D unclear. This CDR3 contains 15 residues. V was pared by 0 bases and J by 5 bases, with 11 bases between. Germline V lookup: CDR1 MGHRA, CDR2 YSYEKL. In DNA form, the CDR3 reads TGCGCCAGCAGCCAAGAGATCTACTCCCAAAACATTCAGTACTTC. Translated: CASSQEIYSQNIQYF.

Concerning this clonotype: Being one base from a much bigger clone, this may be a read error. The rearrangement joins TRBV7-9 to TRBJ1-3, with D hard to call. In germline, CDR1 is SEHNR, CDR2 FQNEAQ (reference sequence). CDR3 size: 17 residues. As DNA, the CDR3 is TGTGCCAGCAGCTTAGGCCCTATCCATTACTCTGGAAACACCTTATATTTT. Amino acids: CASSLGPIHYSGNTLYF.

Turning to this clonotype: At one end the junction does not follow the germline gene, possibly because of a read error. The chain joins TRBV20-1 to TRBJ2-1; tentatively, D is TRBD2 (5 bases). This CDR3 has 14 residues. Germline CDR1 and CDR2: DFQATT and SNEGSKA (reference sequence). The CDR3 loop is CSAPRAQVRNERFF. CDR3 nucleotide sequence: TGCAGTGCTCCGCGGGCCCAAGTGAGAAATGAGCGGTTCTTC.

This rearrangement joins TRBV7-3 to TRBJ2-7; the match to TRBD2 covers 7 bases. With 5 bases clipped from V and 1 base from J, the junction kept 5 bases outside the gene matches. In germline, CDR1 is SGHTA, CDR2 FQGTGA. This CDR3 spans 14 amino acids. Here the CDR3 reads CASSKTAGSYEQYF. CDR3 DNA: TGTGCCAGCAGCAAAACAGCGGGATCCTACGAGCAGTACTTC.

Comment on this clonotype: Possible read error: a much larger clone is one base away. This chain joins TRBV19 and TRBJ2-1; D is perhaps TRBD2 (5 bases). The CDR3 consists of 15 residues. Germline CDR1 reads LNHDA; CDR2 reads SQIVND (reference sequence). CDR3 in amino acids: CASSPSPSSHNEQFF. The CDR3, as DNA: TGTGCCAGTAGCCCTAGCCCGAGCTCCCACAATGAGCAGTTCTTC.

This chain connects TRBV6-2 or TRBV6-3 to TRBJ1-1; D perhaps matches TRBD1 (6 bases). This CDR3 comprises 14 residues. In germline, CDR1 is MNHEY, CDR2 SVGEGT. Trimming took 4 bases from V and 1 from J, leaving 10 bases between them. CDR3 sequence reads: CASSWDMRNTEAFF. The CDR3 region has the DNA TGTGCCAGCAGTTGGGACATGCGGAACACTGAAGCTTTCTTT.

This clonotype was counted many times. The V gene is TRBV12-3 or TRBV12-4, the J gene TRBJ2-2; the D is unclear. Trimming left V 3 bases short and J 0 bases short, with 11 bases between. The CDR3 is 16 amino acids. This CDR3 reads CASSLVPRSNTGELFF. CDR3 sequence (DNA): TGTGCCAGCAGTTTGGTCCCCAGGTCGAACACCGGGGAGCTGTTTTTT.

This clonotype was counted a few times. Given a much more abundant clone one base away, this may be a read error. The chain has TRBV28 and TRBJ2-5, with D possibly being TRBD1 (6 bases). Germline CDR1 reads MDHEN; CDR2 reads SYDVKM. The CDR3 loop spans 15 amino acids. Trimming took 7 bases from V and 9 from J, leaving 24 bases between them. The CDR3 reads CASKGDTPPRRAQYF. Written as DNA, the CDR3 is TGTGCCAGCAAAGGGGACACCCCACCTCGGCGGGCCCAGTACTTC.

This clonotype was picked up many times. In nucleotides, the CDR3 is TGTGCCATCAGTGAGATTGGGACAGGGCCCTACGAGCAGTACTTC. The encoded protein is CAISEIGTGPYEQYF. This chain uses TRBV10-3 with TRBJ2-7; 9 bases fit TRBD1. The CDR3 covers 15 residues. Germline V gene lookup returns CDR1 ENHRY and CDR2 SYGVKD. After removal of 2 bases from V and 2 bases from J, the junction contained 4 bases not matched to a gene.

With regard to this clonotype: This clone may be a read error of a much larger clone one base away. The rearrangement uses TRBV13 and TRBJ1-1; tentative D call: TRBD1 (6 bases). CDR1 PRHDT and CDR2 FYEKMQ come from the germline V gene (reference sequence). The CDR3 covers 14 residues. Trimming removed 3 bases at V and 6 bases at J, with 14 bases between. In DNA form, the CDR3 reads TGTGCCAGCAGCTTCGAGGGGGGGGGAGCTGAAGCTTTCTTT. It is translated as CASSFEGGGAEAFF.

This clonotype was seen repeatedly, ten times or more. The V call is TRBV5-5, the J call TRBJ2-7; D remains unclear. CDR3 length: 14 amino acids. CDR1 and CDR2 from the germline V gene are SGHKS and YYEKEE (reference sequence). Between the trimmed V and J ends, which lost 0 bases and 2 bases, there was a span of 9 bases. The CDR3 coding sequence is TGTGCCAGCAGCTTGGAAGGCAGCACCTACGAGCAGTACTTC. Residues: CASSLEGSTYEQYF.

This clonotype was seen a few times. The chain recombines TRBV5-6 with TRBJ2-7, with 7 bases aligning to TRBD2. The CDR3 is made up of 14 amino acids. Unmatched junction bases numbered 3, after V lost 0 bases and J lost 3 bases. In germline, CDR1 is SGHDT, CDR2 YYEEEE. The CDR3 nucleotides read TGTGCCAGCAGCTTGGGCGGGGGTATCTACGAGCAGTACTTC. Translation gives CASSLGGGIYEQYF.

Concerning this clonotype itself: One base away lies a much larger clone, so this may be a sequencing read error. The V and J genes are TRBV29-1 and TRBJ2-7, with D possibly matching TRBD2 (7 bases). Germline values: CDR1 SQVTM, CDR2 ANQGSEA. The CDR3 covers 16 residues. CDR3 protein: CGVEDQNRGADYEQYF. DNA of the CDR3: TGCGGCGTTGAAGACCAAAACCGGGGGGCCGACTACGAGCAGTACTTC.

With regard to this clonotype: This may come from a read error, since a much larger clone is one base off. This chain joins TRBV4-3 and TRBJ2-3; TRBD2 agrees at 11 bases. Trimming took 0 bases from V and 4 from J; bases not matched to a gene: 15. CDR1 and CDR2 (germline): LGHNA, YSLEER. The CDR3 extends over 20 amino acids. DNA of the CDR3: TGCGCCAGCAGCCAAGAGTCAGCGGGACTAGCGGAAGTAGGCTCAGATACGCAGTATTTT. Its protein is CASSQESAGLAEVGSDTQYF.

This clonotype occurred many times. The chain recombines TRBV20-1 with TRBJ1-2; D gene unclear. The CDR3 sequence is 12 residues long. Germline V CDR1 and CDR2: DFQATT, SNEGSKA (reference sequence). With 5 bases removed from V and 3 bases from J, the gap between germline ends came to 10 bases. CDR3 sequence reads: CSARLPDYGYTF. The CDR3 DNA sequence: TGCAGTGCTCGCTTACCGGACTATGGCTACACCTTC.

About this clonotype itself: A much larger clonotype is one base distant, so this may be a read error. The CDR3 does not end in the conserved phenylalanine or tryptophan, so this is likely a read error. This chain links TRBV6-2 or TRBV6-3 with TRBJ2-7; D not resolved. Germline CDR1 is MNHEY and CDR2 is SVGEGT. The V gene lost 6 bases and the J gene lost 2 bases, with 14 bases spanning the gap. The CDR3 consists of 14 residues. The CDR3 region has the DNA TGTGCCAGCAGCCCTCCCGGCCCTCCCTACGAGCAGTACCTC. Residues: CASSPPGPPYEQYL.

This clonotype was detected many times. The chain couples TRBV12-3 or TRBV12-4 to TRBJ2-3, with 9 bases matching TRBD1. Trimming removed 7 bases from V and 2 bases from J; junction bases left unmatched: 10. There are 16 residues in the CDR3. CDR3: CASKLRDRDFTDTQYF. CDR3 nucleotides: TGTGCCAGCAAACTCCGGGACAGGGATTTCACAGATACGCAGTATTTT.

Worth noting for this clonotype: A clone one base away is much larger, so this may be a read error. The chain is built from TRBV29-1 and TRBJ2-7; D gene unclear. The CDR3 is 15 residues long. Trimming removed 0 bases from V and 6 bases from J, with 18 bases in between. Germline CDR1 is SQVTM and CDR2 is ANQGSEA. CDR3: CSVEDPLTEGFEQYF. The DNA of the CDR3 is TGCAGCGTTGAAGACCCCCTCACCGAAGGGTTCGAGCAGTACTTC.

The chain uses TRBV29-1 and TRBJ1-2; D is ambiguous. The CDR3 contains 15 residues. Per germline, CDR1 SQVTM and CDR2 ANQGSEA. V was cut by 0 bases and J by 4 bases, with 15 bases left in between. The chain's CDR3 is CSVEDRDKVAYGYTF. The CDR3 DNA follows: TGCAGCGTTGAAGATCGGGATAAGGTGGCCTATGGCTACACCTTC.

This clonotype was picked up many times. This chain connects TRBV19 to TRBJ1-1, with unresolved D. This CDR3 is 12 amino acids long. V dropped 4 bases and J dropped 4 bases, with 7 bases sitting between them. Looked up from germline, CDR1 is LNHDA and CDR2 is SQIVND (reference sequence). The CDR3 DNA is TGTGCCAGTAGTACAGGACGCACTGAAGCTTTCTTT. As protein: CASSTGRTEAFF.

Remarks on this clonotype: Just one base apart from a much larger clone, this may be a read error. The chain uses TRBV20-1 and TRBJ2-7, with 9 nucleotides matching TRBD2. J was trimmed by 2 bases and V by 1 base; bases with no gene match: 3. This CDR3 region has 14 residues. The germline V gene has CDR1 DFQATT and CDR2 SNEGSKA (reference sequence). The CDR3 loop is CSARGAGGPYEQYF. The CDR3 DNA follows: TGCAGTGCTAGAGGAGCGGGGGGTCCCTACGAGCAGTACTTC.

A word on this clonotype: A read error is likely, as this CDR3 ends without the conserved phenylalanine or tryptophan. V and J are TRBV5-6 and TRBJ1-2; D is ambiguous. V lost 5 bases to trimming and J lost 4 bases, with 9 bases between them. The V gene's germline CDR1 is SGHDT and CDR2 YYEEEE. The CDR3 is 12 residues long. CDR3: CASSSESYGYTL. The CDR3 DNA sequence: TGTGCCAGCAGTTCGGAAAGCTATGGCTACACCCTC.

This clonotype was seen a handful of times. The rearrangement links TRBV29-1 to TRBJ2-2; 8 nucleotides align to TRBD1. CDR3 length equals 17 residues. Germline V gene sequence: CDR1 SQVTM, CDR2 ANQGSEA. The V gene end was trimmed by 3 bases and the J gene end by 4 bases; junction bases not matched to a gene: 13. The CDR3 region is CSVEGTSDRGATGELFF. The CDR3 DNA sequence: TGCAGCGTTGAGGGCACCTCAGACAGGGGTGCCACCGGGGAGCTGTTTTTT.

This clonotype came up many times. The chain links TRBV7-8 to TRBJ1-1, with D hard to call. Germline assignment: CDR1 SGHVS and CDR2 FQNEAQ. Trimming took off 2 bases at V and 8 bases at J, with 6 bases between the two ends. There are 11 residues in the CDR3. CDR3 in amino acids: CASSLLGEAFF. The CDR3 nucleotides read TGTGCCAGCAGCTTACTGGGAGAAGCTTTCTTT. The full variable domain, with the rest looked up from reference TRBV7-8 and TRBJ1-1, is GAGVSQSPRYKVAKRGQDVALRCDPISGHVSLFWYQQALGQGPEFLTYFQNEAQLDKSGLPSDRFFAERPEGSVSTLKIQRTQQEDSAVYLCASSLLGEAFFGQGTRLTVV.